Given below is one TCR beta chain in context. Antigen specificity is unknown. Noted treatment: roughly 20 received Ad26.COV2.S at low or high dose, single or two shots; several received placebo; per-sample allocation not given. On day 63 after the first injection, vaccine and placebo recipients gave samples. Some clones are missing from TCRdb's copy, which holds only in-frame ones; the method was immunoSEQ multiplex PCR. Found here are around 240,000 clones, roughly 90% of them singletons; the top ten hold 9.5% to 12%. This entry belongs to a study of Ad26.COV2.S vaccination and SARS-CoV-2 variants. Overall study context: As a participant in COV1001, the donor was in the Ad26.COV2.S trial arm. Ad26.COV2.S, an intramuscular injection, was given once or twice 56 days apart.

This CDR3 is built from 14 residues. Whole-study results and caveats: The placebo group had lower spike-specific TCR breadth than the vaccine recipients did.

The sequence was collected from a person between 18 and 65 years old who received the Ad26.COV2.S COVID-19 vaccine or a placebo. The V gene is TRBV21-1, the J gene TRBJ1-2. TRBV21-1 is a pseudogene. Specimen: peripheral blood, collected in a trial of Ad26.COV2.S vaccine versus placebo. The CDR3 region is CASSKAGDLDGYTF. The CDR3 DNA sequence: TGTGCCAGCAGCAAAGCGGGAGACCTGGATGGCTACACCTTC.